Sequencing of this T cell receptor beta chain was carried out in a study of technical replicates of blood from several donors. Trimming at V came to 9 bases and at J to 5 bases, leaving 4 bases not matched to a gene. The CDR3 length is 13 residues. Looked up from germline, CDR1 is SNHLY and CDR2 is FYNNEI. This clone was recorded only once. The protocol was immunoSEQ multiplex PCR, while the TCRdb copy is restricted to in-frame clones and leaves out a portion. Of tens of thousands of clones listed, roughly 95% are singletons. The genes are TRBV2 and TRBJ2-1; 10 bases agree with TRBD1. The source material was PBMCs. The clonotype comes from a human donor in good health. Some clones in this sample may be carry-over from other donors' samples. CDR3 coding DNA: TGTGCCAGAGGCGGGACAGGGGACAATGAGCAGTTCTTC. This translates into CARGGTGDNEQFF.